The rows below give T cell receptor beta chains drawn from one sample of a study of vaccination effects on CD4 cells after COVID-19. Their antigens are not known. Assay used: immunoSEQ multiplex PCR; TCRdb lists only in-frame clones, some missing. In the table there are tens of thousands of clones, 73% of which are singletons. The specimen comprised CD4+ T cells from PBMCs cultured with HCoV-OC43 spike peptides, sampled before COVID-19 vaccination. The receptors derive from a human donor who received a COVID-19 vaccine. The CDR3 runs from the conserved cysteine through the conserved F or W. A D gene is named only where the DNA matches it firmly. A row's size may be missing; if present it is once, few, many or a size class.

J | V | D | size | CDR3 | DNA
TRBJ2-1 | TRBV7-9 | TRBD2 | NA | CASSLAGGRNNEQFF | TGTGCCAGCAGCCTAGCGGGGGGGCGGAACAATGAGCAGTTCTTC
TRBJ1-5 | TRBV19 | NA | NA | CASSSDYNQPQHF | TGTGCCAGTAGTTCAGACTACAATCAGCCCCAGCATTTT
TRBJ2-7 | TRBV3-1/TRBV3-2 | TRBD2 | NA | CASRGAGGEQYF | TGTGCCAGCAGAGGAGCGGGAGGCGAGCAGTACTTC
TRBJ2-3 | TRBV19 | NA | NA | CASTPRRGPGDTQYF | TGTGCCAGTACCCCCAGACGGGGGCCTGGAGATACGCAGTATTTT
TRBJ2-7 | TRBV5-5 | NA | NA | CASSGTLSYEQYF | TGTGCCAGCAGCGGGACTCTCTCCTACGAGCAGTACTTC
TRBJ2-5 | TRBV2 | TRBD2 | NA | CASSRTSGGAYETQYF | TGTGCCAGCAGTCGGACTAGCGGGGGGGCCTATGAGACCCAGTACTTC
TRBJ1-6 | TRBV12-2 | NA | few | CASRLIAESSYNSPLHF | TGTGCAAGTCGCTTAATCGCTGAGAGCTCCTATAATTCACCCCTCCACTTT
TRBJ2-4 | TRBV5-1 | TRBD1 | NA | CASSLGTGENIQYF | TGCGCCAGCAGCTTAGGGACAGGGGAAAACATTCAGTACTTC
TRBJ1-1 | TRBV18 | NA | medium-sized | CASSYQTENTEAFF | TGTGCCAGCTCATACCAAACAGAGAACACTGAAGCTTTCTTT
TRBJ1-1 | TRBV2 | NA | NA | CASSAPTGRTEAFF | TGTGCCAGCAGCGCTCCGACGGGGCGGACTGAAGCTTTCTTT
TRBJ2-2 | TRBV13 | NA | NA | CASSVGTLSGVFF | TGTGCCAGCAGCGTCGGGACTCTTAGTGGGGTGTTTTTT
TRBJ2-2 | TRBV18 | NA | NA | CASSPTPPGANTGELFF | TGTGCCAGCTCACCCACCCCACCTGGGGCGAACACCGGGGAGCTGTTTTTT
TRBJ2-5 | TRBV2 | NA | NA | CASSGLGAGTQYF | TGTGCCAGCAGTGGACTAGGCGCGGGGACCCAGTACTTC
TRBJ2-1 | TRBV7-9 | TRBD2 | NA | CASSWTSGGYNEQFF | TGTGCCAGCAGCTGGACTAGCGGGGGCTACAATGAGCAGTTCTTC
TRBJ1-3 | TRBV4-2 | TRBD1 | few | CASSQDGTGGTGNTIYF | TGTGCCAGCAGCCAAGATGGGACAGGGGGCACGGGAAACACCATATATTTT
TRBJ1-2 | TRBV7-2 | TRBD1 | NA | CASSFPGQATYGYTF | TGTGCCAGCAGCTTTCCGGGACAGGCGACTTATGGCTACACCTTC
TRBJ2-2 | TRBV21-1 | NA | once | CASSKDRGTGVGELFF | TGTGCCAGCAGCAAAGACAGGGGAACAGGGGTCGGGGAGCTGTTTTTT
TRBJ1-2 | TRBV2 | NA | NA | CASTWAAAGYGYTF | TGTGCCAGCACTTGGGCCGCCGCTGGCTATGGCTACACCTTC